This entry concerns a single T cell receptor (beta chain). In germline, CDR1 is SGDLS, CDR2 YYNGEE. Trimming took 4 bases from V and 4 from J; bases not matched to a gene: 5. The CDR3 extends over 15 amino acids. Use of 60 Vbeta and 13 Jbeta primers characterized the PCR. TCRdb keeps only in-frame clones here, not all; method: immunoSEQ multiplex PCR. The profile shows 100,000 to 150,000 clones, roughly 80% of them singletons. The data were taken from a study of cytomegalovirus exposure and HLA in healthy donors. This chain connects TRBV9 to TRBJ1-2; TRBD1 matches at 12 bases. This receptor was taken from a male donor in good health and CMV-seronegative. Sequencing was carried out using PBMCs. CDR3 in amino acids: CASSTGTGGFYGYTF. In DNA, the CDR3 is TGTGCCAGCAGCACCGGGACAGGGGGCTTCTATGGCTACACCTTC.